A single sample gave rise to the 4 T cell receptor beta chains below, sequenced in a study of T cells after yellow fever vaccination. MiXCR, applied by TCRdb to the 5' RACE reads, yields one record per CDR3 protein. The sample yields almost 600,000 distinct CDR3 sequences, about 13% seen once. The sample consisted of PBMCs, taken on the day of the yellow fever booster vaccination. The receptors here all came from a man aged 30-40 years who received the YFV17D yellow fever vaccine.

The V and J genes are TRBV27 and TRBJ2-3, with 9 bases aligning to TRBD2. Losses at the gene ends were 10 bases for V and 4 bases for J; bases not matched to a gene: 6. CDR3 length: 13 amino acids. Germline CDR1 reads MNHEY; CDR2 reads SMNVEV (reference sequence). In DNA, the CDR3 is TGTGCCACCCAAGCGGGAGGATCAGATACGCAGTATTTT. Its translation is CATQAGGSDTQYF.

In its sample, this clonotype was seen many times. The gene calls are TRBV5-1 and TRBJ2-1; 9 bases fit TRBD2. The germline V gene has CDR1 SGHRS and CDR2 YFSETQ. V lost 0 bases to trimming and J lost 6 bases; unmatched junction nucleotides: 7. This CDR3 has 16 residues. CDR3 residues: CASSLAVIAGANEQFF. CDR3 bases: TGCGCCAGCAGCTTGGCCGTGATAGCGGGAGCCAATGAGCAGTTCTTC.

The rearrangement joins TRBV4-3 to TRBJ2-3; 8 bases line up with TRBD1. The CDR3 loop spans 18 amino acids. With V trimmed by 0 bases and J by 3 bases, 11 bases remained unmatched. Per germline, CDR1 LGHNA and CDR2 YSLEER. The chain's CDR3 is CASSQDLGPTGVTDTQYF. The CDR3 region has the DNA TGCGCCAGCAGCCAAGATTTGGGGCCGACAGGGGTGACAGATACGCAGTATTTT.

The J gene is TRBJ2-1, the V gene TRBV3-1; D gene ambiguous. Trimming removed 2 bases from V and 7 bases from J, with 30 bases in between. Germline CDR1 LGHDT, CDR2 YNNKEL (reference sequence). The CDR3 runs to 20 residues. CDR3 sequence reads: CASSQPPTLADELFTNEQFF. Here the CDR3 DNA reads TGTGCCAGCAGCCAACCCCCCACTCTTGCGGACGAACTCTTCACGAATGAGCAGTTCTTC.